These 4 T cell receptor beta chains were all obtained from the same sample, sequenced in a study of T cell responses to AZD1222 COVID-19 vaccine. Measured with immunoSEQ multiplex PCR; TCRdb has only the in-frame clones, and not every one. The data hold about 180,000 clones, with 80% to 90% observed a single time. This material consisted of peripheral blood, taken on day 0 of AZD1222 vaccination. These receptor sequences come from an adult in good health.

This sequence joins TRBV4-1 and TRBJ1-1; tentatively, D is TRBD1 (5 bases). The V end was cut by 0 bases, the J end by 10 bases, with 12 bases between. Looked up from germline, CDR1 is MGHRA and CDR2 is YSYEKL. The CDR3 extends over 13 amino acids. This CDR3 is CASSQDPGAGAFF. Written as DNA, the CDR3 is TGCGCCAGCAGCCAAGACCCCGGGGCCGGAGCTTTCTTT.

Here the CDR3 reads CASSQGVATVLHNQPQHF. In DNA form, the CDR3 reads TGTGCCAGCAGCCAAGGGGTGGCAACCGTCCTACACAATCAGCCCCAGCATTTT. V and J are TRBV14 and TRBJ1-5; D is undetermined. The length of the CDR3 is 18 residues. Germline CDR1 SGHDN, CDR2 FVKESK. The V gene lost 1 base and the J gene lost 3 bases, with 19 bases spanning the gap.

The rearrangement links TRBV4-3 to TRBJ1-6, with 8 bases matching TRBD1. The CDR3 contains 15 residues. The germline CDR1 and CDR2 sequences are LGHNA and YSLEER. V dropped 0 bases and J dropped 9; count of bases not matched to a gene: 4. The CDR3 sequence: CASSQDRGQGSPLHF. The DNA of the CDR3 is TGCGCCAGCAGCCAAGACAGGGGGCAAGGTTCACCCCTCCACTTT.

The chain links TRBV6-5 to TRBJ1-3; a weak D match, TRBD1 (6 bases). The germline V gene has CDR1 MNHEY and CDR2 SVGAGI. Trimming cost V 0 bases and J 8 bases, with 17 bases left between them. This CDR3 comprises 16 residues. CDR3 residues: CASSYSIPAGADTIYF. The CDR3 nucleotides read TGTGCCAGCAGTTACTCGATCCCGGCGGGGGCGGACACCATATATTTT.